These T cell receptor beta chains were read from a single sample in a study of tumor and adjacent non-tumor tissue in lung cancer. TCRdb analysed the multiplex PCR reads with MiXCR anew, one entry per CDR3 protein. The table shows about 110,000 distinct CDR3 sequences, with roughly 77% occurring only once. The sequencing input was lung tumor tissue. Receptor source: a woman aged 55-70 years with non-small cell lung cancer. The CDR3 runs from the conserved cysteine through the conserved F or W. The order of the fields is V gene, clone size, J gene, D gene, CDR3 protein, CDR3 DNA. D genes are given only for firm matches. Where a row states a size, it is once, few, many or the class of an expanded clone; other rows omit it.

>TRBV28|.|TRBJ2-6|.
CASREGVSGANVLTF
TGTGCCAGTAGGGAGGGGGTATCTGGGGCCAACGTCCTGACTTTC
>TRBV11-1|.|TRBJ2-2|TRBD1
CARSAWTGVNPGEPFF
TGTGCCAGAAGCGCCTGGACAGGGGTGAACCCCGGGGAGCCGTTTTTT
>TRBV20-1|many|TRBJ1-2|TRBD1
CSARPFQQGAGSYGYTF
TGCAGTGCTAGACCTTTCCAACAGGGGGCAGGTTCCTATGGCTACACCTTC
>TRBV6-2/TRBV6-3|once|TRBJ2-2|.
CVRTNPTGELFF
TGTGTCAGGACCAACCCCACCGGGGAGCTGTTTTTT
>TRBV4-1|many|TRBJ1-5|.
CASRPNMQGSQPQHF
TGCGCCAGCAGGCCAAACATGCAGGGTTCACAGCCCCAGCATTTT
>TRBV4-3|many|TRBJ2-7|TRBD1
CASSQETQGAYEQYF
TGCGCCAGCAGCCAAGAAACACAGGGGGCCTACGAGCAGTACTTC
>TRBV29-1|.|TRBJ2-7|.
CSTGWGINEQYF
TGCAGCACAGGTTGGGGAATCAACGAGCAGTACTTC
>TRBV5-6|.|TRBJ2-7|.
CARSLADRTAQYF
TGTGCCAGGAGCCTCGCGGACCGGACGGCGCAGTACTTC
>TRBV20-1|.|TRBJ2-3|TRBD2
CGGLAAFTDKQYF
TGCGGTGGACTAGCGGCGTTCACAGATAAGCAGTATTTT
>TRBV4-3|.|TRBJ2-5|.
CACSRHRESRETQYF
TGCGCCTGCAGCCGACATCGGGAATCACGAGAGACCCAGTACTTC
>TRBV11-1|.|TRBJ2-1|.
CASGSTRGAYNEQFF
TGTGCCAGCGGGTCTACGCGAGGGGCTTATAATGAGCAGTTCTTC
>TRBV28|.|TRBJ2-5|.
CISSFASQGETQYF
TGTATCAGCAGCTTTGCGTCTCAGGGCGAGACCCAGTACTTC
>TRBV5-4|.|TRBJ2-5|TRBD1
CANSYRQGIGEETQNF
TGTGCCAACAGCTATCGACAGGGGATAGGAGAGGAGACCCAGAATTTC
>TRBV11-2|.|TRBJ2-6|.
CASSLPPHRDAGTNVLTF
TGTGCCAGCAGCTTACCTCCTCACAGGGACGCTGGGACCAACGTCCTGACTTTC
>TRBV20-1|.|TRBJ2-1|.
CSASREWGSNEQFF
TGCAGTGCTAGTAGGGAGTGGGGGTCTAATGAGCAGTTCTTC
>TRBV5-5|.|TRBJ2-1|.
CTSSRRGDEQFF
TGTACCAGCAGCCGAAGGGGGGATGAGCAGTTCTTC
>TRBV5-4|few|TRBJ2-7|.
CASSPDNGSYEQYF
TGTGCCAGCAGCCCAGATAATGGCTCCTACGAGCAGTACTTC
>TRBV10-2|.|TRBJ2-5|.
CVSSDPQRAQYF
TGCGTCAGCAGTGACCCACAGCGTGCCCAGTACTTC
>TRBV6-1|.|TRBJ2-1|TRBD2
CASKLVGGIYNEQFF
TGTGCCAGCAAATTAGTCGGGGGGATTTACAATGAGCAGTTCTTC
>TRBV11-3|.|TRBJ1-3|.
CATREISGNTIYF
TGTGCCACACGGGAGATCTCTGGAAACACCATATATTTT
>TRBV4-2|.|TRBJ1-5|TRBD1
CPSSQRGLGQPQHF
TGTCCCAGCAGTCAGAGGGGGCTGGGTCAGCCCCAGCATTTT
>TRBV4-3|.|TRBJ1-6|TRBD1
CASSPGDRGNSPLQF
TGCGCCAGCAGCCCCGGGGACAGGGGAAACTCACCCCTACAATTT
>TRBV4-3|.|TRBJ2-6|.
CASSPRTSPEANVLTF
TGCGCCAGCAGCCCCCGGACCTCTCCTGAGGCCAACGTCCTGACTTTC
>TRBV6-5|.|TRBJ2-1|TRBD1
CASSYYAGQGANELFF
TGTGCCAGCAGTTACTATGCGGGACAGGGGGCAAATGAGCTGTTCTTC
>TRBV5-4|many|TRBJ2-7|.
CASSLRVGTYEQYF
TGTGCCAGCAGCCTCAGGGTTGGAACGTACGAGCAGTACTTC
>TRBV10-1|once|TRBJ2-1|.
CAGSQGGSSYIEQFF
TGCGCCGGCAGTCAGGGGGGGAGCTCCTACATTGAGCAGTTCTTC